Following are 10 T cell receptor beta chains from one sample sequenced in a study of spatial heterogeneity in lung cancer. Study-wide points: Expanded intratumoral alpha and beta TCR counts tracked tumor mutation counts.

These receptors have no identified antigens. TCRdb ran MiXCR on the 5' RACE reads and lists one entry per CDR3 protein. Seen here are fewer than 30,000 distinct CDR3 sequences, 7.1% observed once, and the top ten hold roughly a quarter. The time point was: sample taken at primary tumor resection. The sequenced sample was lung tumor tissue, obtained at surgery. The receptors shown here come from a male donor with early-stage non-small cell lung cancer.

Sample share makes this clonotype medium-sized. This sequence joins TRBV11-2 and TRBJ1-1, with TRBD1 identical over 8 bases. J gave up 4 bases and V 5 bases, and 6 bases lay outside the gene matches. Germline lookup yields CDR1 SGHAT and CDR2 FQNNGV. The CDR3 totals 14 residues. In DNA form, the CDR3 reads TGTGCCAGCAGCCTCAGGGGGCTGATCACTGAAGCTTTCTTT. The encoded protein is CASSLRGLITEAFF. Filled out from reference TRBV11-2 and TRBJ1-1, the complete variable domain reads EAGVAQSPRYKIIEKRQSVAFWCNPISGHATLYWYQQILGQGPKLLIQFQNNGVVDDSQLPKDRFSAERLKGVDSTLKIQPAKLEDSAVYLCASSLRGLITEAFFGQGTRLTVV.

This clonotype was seen repeatedly, ten times or more. This chain joins TRBV28 and TRBJ2-1; TRBD1 matches 9 bases. Trimming took 5 bases from V and 11 from J; bases not matched to a gene: 7. The CDR3 is made up of 13 amino acids. In germline, CDR1 is MDHEN, CDR2 SYDVKM. The CDR3 bases are TGTGCCAGCAGTCTGGGGGGACAGGGTAAGCAGTTCTTC. It yields the protein CASSLGGQGKQFF.

Many counts were recorded for this clonotype. The CDR3 spells CASSFGTGPSNQPQHF. The CDR3 DNA reads as TGTGCCAGCAGCTTTGGGACAGGGCCAAGCAATCAGCCCCAGCATTTT. The chain is built from TRBV7-9 and TRBJ1-5; 9 bases match TRBD1. The junction had 4 bases not matched to a gene; V was cut back by 3 bases and J by 1 base. Germline-derived CDR1 and CDR2 are SEHNR and FQNEAQ (reference sequence). The CDR3 covers 16 residues.

The rearrangement joins TRBV5-1 to TRBJ1-6; 8 bases match TRBD1. This CDR3 spans 16 amino acids. Germline CDR1 SGHRS, CDR2 YFSETQ. V dropped 2 bases and J dropped 11; count of bases not matched to a gene: 12. CDR3 loop: CASSLSMDRVGAPLHF. The CDR3 bases are TGCGCCAGCAGCTTATCGATGGACAGGGTGGGAGCACCCCTCCACTTT.

This clonotype showed up many times. The chain has TRBV29-1 and TRBJ2-1; D ambiguous. There are 13 residues in the CDR3. The germline gives CDR1 SQVTM, CDR2 ANQGSEA. The V gene lost 4 bases and the J gene lost 3 bases, with 10 bases spanning the gap. The CDR3 sequence: CSVGGSYYNEQFF. CDR3 coding DNA: TGCAGCGTTGGTGGGTCCTACTACAATGAGCAGTTCTTC.

Ten or more counts support this clonotype. The chain has TRBV5-1 and TRBJ2-3; perhaps TRBD2 as D (6 bases). Trimming left V 4 bases short and J 5 bases short, with 14 bases between. CDR1 is SGHRS and CDR2 is YFSETQ in the germline V gene. The CDR3 extends over 14 amino acids. The CDR3, as DNA: TGCGCCAGCAGCGCTTTAGCGGAACTAGATACGCAGTATTTT. This gives the protein CASSALAELDTQYF.

This clonotype turned up a few times. The J gene is TRBJ1-2, the V gene TRBV18; 9 bases are shared with TRBD1. V was clipped by 3 bases and J by 0 bases; unmatched bases: 5. The CDR3 sequence is 16 residues long. Germline V gene data show CDR1 as KGHSH and CDR2 as LQKENI. CDR3 residues: CASSPGQGPANYGYTF. Written as DNA, the CDR3 is TGTGCCAGCTCACCGGGACAGGGACCTGCTAACTATGGCTACACCTTC.

This clonotype has only a few counts. The rearrangement joins TRBV18 to TRBJ2-7, with D maybe TRBD1 (6 bases). Trimming pared 3 bases from V and 3 bases from J, leaving 12 bases between. CDR3 length equals 14 residues. Germline V CDR1 and CDR2: KGHSH, LQKENI. This chain's CDR3 is CASSPYRAYYEQYF. The DNA of the CDR3 is TGTGCCAGCTCACCTTACAGGGCCTACTACGAGCAGTACTTC. The full variable domain, completed using reference TRBV18 and TRBJ2-7, is NAGVMQNPRHLVRRRGQEARLRCSPMKGHSHVYWYRQLPEEGLKFMVYLQKENIIDESGMPKERFSAEFPKEGPSILRIQQVVRGDSAAYFCASSPYRAYYEQYFGPGTRLTVT.

The rearrangement uses TRBV10-3 and TRBJ1-4; the D gene is possibly TRBD1 (6 bases). Germline V CDR1 and CDR2: ENHRY, SYGVKD. The V end was cut by 6 bases, the J end by 8 bases, with 13 bases between. CDR3 length equals 13 residues. CDR3 amino acids: CAIREGQTEKLFF. CDR3 in DNA: TGTGCCATCAGGGAGGGACAAACCGAAAAACTGTTTTTT.

This clonotype was found many times. The genes are TRBV7-2 and TRBJ2-7; TRBD1 is a possible D gene (6 bases). Trimming left V 0 bases short and J 1 base short, with 10 bases between. The CDR3 has 15 amino acids. Germline CDR1 is SGHTA and CDR2 is FQGNSA. This CDR3 reads CASSLAQGRSYEQYF. Written as DNA, the CDR3 is TGTGCCAGCAGCTTAGCACAGGGACGGTCCTACGAGCAGTACTTC.